This entry features one T cell receptor (beta chain) sequence. Only CD45RO-negative cells positively selected for CCR7 counted as naive CD8 cells, so terminally differentiated effector memory CD45RA+ cells were excluded. Each sample came from a Caucasian adult donor living in Nashville, Tennessee. Only in-frame clones appear in the TCRdb table, and some are missing; sequencing was by immunoSEQ multiplex PCR. The table records millions of clones, 85% to 95% of them present only once. The sample is drawn from a study of shared clonotypes between healthy human individuals. At the level of the study: The study enrolled two women and a few men aged 18 to 49.

Trimming left V 4 bases short and J 8 bases short, with 14 bases between. CDR1 SEHNR and CDR2 FQNEAQ come from the germline V gene (reference sequence). The CDR3 loop spans 13 amino acids. The TCR comes from a man younger than 35 in good health. V and J are TRBV7-9 and TRBJ1-2, with a weak D call TRBD1 (5 bases). The material sequenced was naive CD8+ T cells sorted from blood. The CDR3: CASSSGTPVGYTF. The CDR3 DNA reads TGTGCCAGCAGCTCCGGGACCCCGGTCGGCTACACCTTC.